This TCR beta chain was recovered during a study of cytomegalovirus exposure and HLA in healthy donors (dated by TCRdb to about 2017). With regard to the full study: According to an earlier analysis of a few hundred of the donors, some 180 million T cells yielded 95 million to 140 million unique TCR beta sequences and more than 250 Gb of sequence data. The study combined high-throughput TCR immunosequencing, statistical association of individual TCRs with disease status, and machine learning to predict cytomegalovirus infection status. Across 300 to 500 genotyped donors of the cohort, an average of roughly 230,000 unique TCR beta nucleotide sequences per donor were sequenced, and approximately 19% of those sequences were non-productive. The number of donors typed differed by locus, with 629-630 for A, B, C, DRB1 and DQB1, more than 500 for DQA1, 600 to 610 for DPA1, and 400 to 490 for DPB1. Alongside the repertoire data, information on donor age, sex, ethnicity and CMV serostatus was compiled. About 5 DR-DQ haplotypes were handled as single units for association and clustering, since linkage in the cohort was strong. The study was designed to test whether signatures of past pathogen exposure could be identified by cataloging public T cell receptors. To decide whether each TCR beta V gene segment behaved as functional or pseudogenic, an earlier analysis of some 540 of the donors relied on high-throughput TCR beta sequencing. The study profiled the T cell repertoires of some 610 subjects by immunosequencing and related them to cytomegalovirus serostatus. Roughly 300 gigabases of sequencing data and approximately 93 million unique TCR sequences were included in an early release covering over 600 HLA-typed donors. Rather than drawing on any new phenotypic data, the later analysis identified candidate immune exposures from TCR beta sequences and the way those sequences occurred across donors. HLA typing covered class I and class II loci at four-digit resolution. A later analysis re-examined previously published TCR beta repertoires from 600 to 700 donors and added high-resolution HLA genotyping to investigate patterns of TCR occurrence. All discovery cohort repertoires had been generated using a single sequencing platform. Of the roughly 400 genotyped donors, approximately 80% were placed in the genetic ancestry cluster associated with self-reported Caucasian donors. Genome-wide SNP genotypes for about 65% of the 666 donors were used in a later genetic analysis, which treated that subset as a discovery cohort. Along with the roughly 710-subject first cohort, a separate validation cohort of over a hundred different subjects was used.

V is cut by 0 bases and J by 3 bases, and the space between the germline ends is 6 bases. CDR1 and CDR2 are drawn from the germline V gene (reference sequence): LNHNV, YYDKDF. Its CDR3 holds 14 amino acids, cysteine through phenylalanine. CDR3 DNA only is kept here, 42 bases in frame from base 1. Library preparation employed the immunoSEQ multiplex PCR assay. For the multiplex PCR, a mixture combining 60 forward primers for TCR Vbeta segments and 13 reverse primers for TCR Jbeta segments was used. Amplification of the CDR3 region of rearranged TCR beta genes was performed with a multiplex PCR assay on genomic DNA. On the Illumina HiSeq System, the amplified TCR beta libraries were sequenced as 87-base-pair reads. The authors' pipeline ran thus. In a later analysis, about 80 million unique TCR beta chains were counted across the 500 to 850 repertoires, and about 9.9 million of these chains were shared by at least two donors. A nearest-neighbor algorithm error-corrected the raw reads and collapsed the reads into unique sequences, merging closely related sequences to remove PCR and sequencing errors. Alignment of CDR3 sequences to IMGT reference sequences was used to assign V, D and J gene segments. For a sequence to be retained, at least a six-nucleotide match to both a V gene segment and a J gene segment was required. A rearrangement was called productive if the CDR3 had no stop codons and remained in frame with V and J, and every other rearrangement was called non-productive. CDR3 was defined according to IMGT convention as the region running from the second conserved V-encoded cysteine to the conserved J-encoded phenylalanine. Sequences without an unambiguous match to a single V gene segment were excluded from the earlier analysis of about 630 of the donors. In an earlier analysis of some 590 of the donors, V segments were called functional above 56.7% productive rearrangements and were called segregating when the between-donor standard deviation exceeded 5%. A statistical classification framework was developed to diagnose cytomegalovirus status using the catalog of TCR beta chain sequences. In a later analysis, TCR nucleotide sequences were compared against IMGT/GENE-DB human TR gene sequences so that V and J genes could be assigned. A later analysis assigned CDR3 sequences and most-parsimonious VDJ recombination scenarios with the TCRdist pipeline. In a later analysis, each TCR beta chain was defined by its CDR3 amino acid sequence together with its V-gene family, and reads without a unique V-gene family were excluded. In a later analysis, a few hundred highly shared, low-generation-probability nucleotide sequences were removed to address suspected cross-contamination and a sequencing artifact. A later analysis calculated a clonal expansion index for each public chain from normalized within-repertoire ranks of inferred template counts. In a later analysis, generation probabilities were computed using a VDJ recombination model fitted to out-of-frame rearrangements, and the results were checked against IGoR. Hypergeometric tests were used in a later analysis to score TCR-TCR, TCR-HLA and TCR-CMV co-occurrence, with a repertoire-size bias correction applied to the TCR pairs. To estimate false discovery rates, a later analysis permuted the HLA or CMV assignments 20 times. In a later analysis, co-occurring TCRs were grouped with DBSCAN, and TCRdist sequence similarity was added when clustering was performed within HLA-allele-positive subsets. For co-occurrence clustering, repertoires with fewer than 30,000 or more than 120,000 public chains were excluded, along with roughly five repertoires with anomalous nucleotide sharing. Not all clones reach the TCRdb copy of this immuneACCESS table, which keeps in-frame sequences only. Checked studies attribute under half of the gap to unresolved V genes and leave the rest unexplained. The DNA gave D and trimming, while V, J and clone size come from that table. The sample table holds 150,000 to 200,000 clones, of which around 81% were seen once. The ten most abundant clones make up around 1.5% of the sample.

The paper as a whole reports these results and caveats: When HLA alleles, especially DR and DQ, strongly co-occurred, TCR associations were difficult to assign to individual alleles. According to a later analysis, most CMV-associated TCR beta chains appeared to be HLA-restricted, and the HLA associations seemed to be driven largely by CMV exposure. Linkage disequilibrium might explain the correlated functional status among segregating V segments, but an unknown experimental factor could not be excluded. A cluster of highly shared sequence variants was judged likely to be a technical artifact of the sequencing pipeline. According to a later analysis, TCR association rates differed among HLA loci, with DRB1 alleles showing the most associated TCRs and HLA-C alleles showing the fewest. About 17 rarely observed V segments, including chromosome 9 orphons, were excluded from the earlier analysis of some 590 of the donors because counts were too low. Compared with the 666-donor mean, donors in an Asian-associated ancestry cluster had fewer N-insertions in productive TCRs, according to a later genetic analysis. In both the original and validation cohorts, the classifier was reported to diagnose cytomegalovirus status with high specificity and sensitivity. In a later analysis, HLA-associated TCR beta chains were found to be more clonally expanded and to have lower generation probabilities than equally common non-associated chains. Because some donors lacked HLA typing at each locus, the association tests relied only on the typed subset. Roughly uniform sequencing depth across donors was assumed in presence/absence analyses, although this assumption may not hold. Broadly in line with IMGT annotations, most TCR beta V segments showed up in productive rearrangements about 87% or about 30% of the time in an earlier analysis of around 600 of the donors. At a false discovery rate of 0.05, a later analysis linked approximately 18,000 TCR beta sequences to specific HLA alleles. In vitro tests confirmed that a few of the cytomegalovirus-associated TCR beta chains recognize cytomegalovirus antigens. For the cohort, immune exposure information was limited to CMV serostatus. This cohort had only TCR beta chains sequenced, and the lack of alpha or paired-chain data limited which features could be detected. According to a later analysis, parvovirus B19, influenza, CMV and Epstein-Barr virus appeared linked to several top co-occurrence clusters. It was suggested by the authors that the approach could potentially be generalized to other disease states and immunological phenotypes. The 87-base-pair reads could not distinguish some IMGT-functional V segments, including TRBV6-2 and TRBV6-3, so those segments were excluded. The study listed approximately 160 TCR beta chains as associated with cytomegalovirus. A further reported finding was that TCR beta sequences accurately predicted the HLA-A and HLA-B alleles for most subjects in the first cohort. V-gene and J-gene trimming of TCR beta chains was associated with a missense DCLRE1C variant in a later genetic analysis, and the association was replicated in an independent cohort. While some public TCRs were present in many individuals, most TCR sequences turned up only very rarely across donors.

The cohort was made up of several hundred healthy bone marrow donors. Cohort members were all nominally healthy when sampled, although unrecorded immune exposures were likely present. The donor was CMV seronegative and belonged to the group of around 400 seronegative cohort members. Every donor gave a peripheral blood sample, and the peripheral blood mononuclear cells from that sample were used for TCR beta sequencing. Genomic DNA extraction from the blood cell samples was performed with the Qiagen DNeasy Blood Extraction Kit. On this clone: Its antigen is currently not known. Per-base qualities were not stored, and no clone one base away is much larger.

The rearrangement combines TRBV15 with TRBJ1-5; a confident D gene designation cannot be given. The source is a man aged 35 to 55 in good health and CMV-seronegative. Material for sequencing was PBMCs. The DNA sequence is given as TGTGCCACCAGCAGAGATTTCAACAATCAGCCCCAGCATTTT. Its protein product is CATSRDFNNQPQHF.